The next 18 T cell receptor beta chains were all read from a single sample in a study of blood T cell repertoires in COVID-19 (dated by TCRdb to 2020 to 2022). Library prep was done by the immunoSEQ multiplex PCR assay. In TCRdb, the immuneACCESS table is reduced to in-frame sequences with V and J assigned. These tables do not hold every clone; where another copy was compared, an unresolved V gene accounts for under half, and the others remain unexplained. For this sample there are 490,000 or so clones; roughly 88% appear just once. Of the sample, 1.8% is held by the ten largest clones. Source material: PBMCs or T cells enriched from blood (not recorded which). Source of these receptors: a woman aged 40 to 50 who had recovered from COVID-19.

J is TRBJ1-6 and V is TRBV9, with D possibly TRBD1 on 5 matching bases. CDR3 length: 16 residues. Deletions cut 0 bases from V and 10 bases from J, with 17 bases between. The germline gives CDR1 SGDLS, CDR2 YYNGEE. CDR3 region: CASSVESRTGGSPLHF. The CDR3 DNA follows: TGTGCCAGCAGCGTAGAATCCCGTACAGGTGGATCACCCCTCCACTTT.

The gene calls are TRBV3-1 (or the pseudogene TRBV3-2) and TRBJ2-7; the match to TRBD2 covers 11 bases. This CDR3 comprises 17 residues. Germline CDR1 and CDR2: LGHDT and YNNKEL (reference sequence). The trim removed 6 bases at V and 3 bases at J, leaving 13 bases unmatched. CDR3 sequence reads: CASSPTSGGHGNYEQYF. CDR3 DNA sequence: TGTGCCAGCAGTCCCACTAGCGGGGGACACGGGAACTACGAGCAGTACTTC.

The CDR3 protein is CASTGDGQPQHF. CDR3 DNA: TGTGCCAGCACAGGGGATGGTCAGCCCCAGCATTTT. This chain links TRBV2 with TRBJ1-5; D perhaps matches TRBD1 (6 bases). The V end was cut by 7 bases, the J end by 6 bases, with 10 bases between. The CDR3 runs 12 residues. The germline V gene encodes CDR1 SNHLY and CDR2 FYNNEI.

A note on this clone: Other DNA variants within this sample encode the same CDR3. The V call is TRBV27, the J call TRBJ1-2; 10 nucleotides align to TRBD1. The CDR3 totals 13 residues. From germline, CDR1 is MNHEY and CDR2 SMNVEV (reference sequence). V shed 5 bases and J 5 bases; nucleotides not matched to a gene: 2. The CDR3 spells CASSGDRGYGYTF. CDR3 in DNA: TGTGCCAGCAGTGGGGACAGGGGTTATGGCTACACCTTC.

This clone was seen a single time. The genes are TRBV9 and TRBJ2-5; D possibly corresponds to TRBD2 (5 bases). Germline V CDR1 and CDR2: SGDLS, YYNGEE. The CDR3 sequence is 14 residues long. The V and J ends lost 2 bases and 3 bases respectively, with 11 bases between them. CDR3 bases: TGTGCCAGCAGCGTCACGGGATCGAAAGAGACCCAGTACTTC. Translating gives CASSVTGSKETQYF. Complete variable domain (other parts from reference TRBV9 and TRBJ2-5): DSGVTQTPKHLITATGQRVTLRCSPRSGDLSVYWYQQSLDQGLQFLIQYYNGEERAKGNILERFSAQQFPDLHSELNLSSLELGDSALYFCASSVTGSKETQYFGPGTRLLVL.

This chain uses TRBV2 with TRBJ1-2, with 9 nucleotides matching TRBD1. J lost 7 bases, V lost 6 bases, and 9 bases had no gene match. Germline V lookup: CDR1 SNHLY, CDR2 FYNNEI. The CDR3 covers 14 residues. In nucleotides, the CDR3 is TGTGCCAGCAGGGACAGGGGACACCTTCTTGGCTACACCTTC. It codes for CASRDRGHLLGYTF.

The gene calls are TRBV28 and TRBJ2-7, with 8 bases aligning to TRBD2. V gave up 1 base and J gave up 4 bases; unmatched junction bases: 15. Germline CDR1 MDHEN, CDR2 SYDVKM. The CDR3 totals 18 residues. CDR3 amino acids: CASSLYLPAGGSSYEQYF. In nucleotides, the CDR3 is TGTGCCAGCAGTTTATATCTCCCGGCGGGAGGATCCTCGTACGAGCAGTACTTC.

The chain recombines TRBV6-2 or TRBV6-3 with TRBJ1-2; D not certain. There are 12 residues in the CDR3. CDR1 is MNHEY, CDR2 SVGEGT, per germline. V gave up 5 bases and J gave up 8 bases, with 12 bases separating them. The DNA of the CDR3 is TGTGCCAGCAGTGGAATCTCGGGAGGCTACACCTTC. Protein sequence: CASSGISGGYTF.

This chain links TRBV5-4 with TRBJ2-3; 13 bases agree with TRBD2. This CDR3 comprises 16 residues. The trim removed 4 bases at V and 4 bases at J, leaving 6 bases unmatched. Germline V CDR1 and CDR2: SGHNT, YYREEE (reference sequence). DNA of the CDR3: TGTGCCAGCAGCCCAGGACTAGCGGGAGCTTCAGATACGCAGTATTTT. Translated: CASSPGLAGASDTQYF.

The chain recombines TRBV4-1 with TRBJ2-2, with TRBD1 matching 7 bases. The CDR3 spans 22 residues. V trimming: 0 bases; J trimming: 0 bases; junction bases outside the gene matches: 19. The germline V gene has CDR1 MGHRA and CDR2 YSYEKL. CDR3 region: CASSQDKSWGQIRTTNTGELFF. The CDR3 DNA sequence: TGCGCCAGCAGCCAAGATAAATCCTGGGGACAGATAAGAACAACGAACACCGGGGAGCTGTTTTTT.

The chain joins TRBV29-1 to TRBJ2-1; D gene unclear. The germline V gene has CDR1 SQVTM and CDR2 ANQGSEA. The CDR3 has 13 residues. The V gene lost 4 bases and the J gene lost 3 bases, with 10 bases spanning the gap. CDR3 nucleotide sequence: TGCAGCGTTGGAATCCTAATCTACAATGAGCAGTTCTTC. It codes for CSVGILIYNEQFF.

The V gene is TRBV4-1, the J gene TRBJ2-5; TRBD2 matches at 13 bases. V dropped 4 bases and J dropped 2; count of bases not matched to a gene: 4. The CDR3 is made up of 16 amino acids. CDR1 MGHRA and CDR2 YSYEKL come from the germline V gene. Here the CDR3 DNA reads TGCGCCAGCAGCCGCGGGACTAGCGGGACACAAGAGACCCAGTACTTC. Its translation: CASSRGTSGTQETQYF.

This clone has a single count. The sample holds other DNA sequences that translate to the same CDR3. This chain connects TRBV27 to TRBJ2-3; TRBD1 might be the D (5 bases). Trimming removed 3 bases at V and 3 bases at J, with 10 bases between. Germline lookup yields CDR1 MNHEY and CDR2 SMNVEV (reference sequence). CDR3 length: 14 amino acids. The CDR3 region has the DNA TGTGCCAGCAGTTTGCAGGGCTTAACAGATACGCAGTATTTT. The encoded protein is CASSLQGLTDTQYF.

The chain has TRBV20-1 and TRBJ2-3; the D gene is possibly TRBD2 (6 bases). Germline-derived CDR1 and CDR2 are DFQATT and SNEGSKA (reference sequence). V was cut by 3 bases and J by 2 bases, with 15 bases left in between. The CDR3 is made up of 15 amino acids. The CDR3 here is CSASLGRRVTDTQYF. The CDR3 bases are TGCAGTGCTAGTCTGGGGAGGAGGGTCACAGATACGCAGTATTTT.

V gene TRBV24-1 combines with J gene TRBJ2-3; TRBD1 might be the D (6 bases). CDR3 size: 13 residues. V was clipped by 9 bases and J by 2 bases, with 11 bases between them. Germline lookup yields CDR1 KGHDR and CDR2 SFDVKD. CDR3 amino acids: CATGTRDTDTQYF. The CDR3, as DNA: TGTGCCACCGGGACAAGGGACACAGATACGCAGTATTTT.

This chain joins TRBV27 and TRBJ2-1; 8 bases agree with TRBD1. The V and J ends lost 2 bases and 6 bases, in that order; junction bases with no gene match: 15. CDR1 MNHEY and CDR2 SMNVEV come from the germline V gene (reference sequence). The CDR3 is made up of 18 amino acids. The CDR3 sequence: CASSLPSSGQGLVNEQFF. CDR3 sequence (DNA): TGTGCCAGCAGTTTACCCAGTAGTGGACAGGGTTTGGTCAATGAGCAGTTCTTC.

On this clone: The junction departs from germline at one end; a sequencing error may be responsible. This chain links TRBV11-2 with TRBJ2-7; D is perhaps TRBD2 (5 bases). Germline V gene sequence: CDR1 SGHAT, CDR2 FQNNGV. CDR3 length: 15 amino acids. In DNA, the CDR3 is TGTGCCAGCAGCTTAGATGGCCTAGCCCCCGACTCCCGCGAGTTC. Translated: CASSLDGLAPDSREF. Filled out from reference TRBV11-2 and TRBJ2-7, the complete variable domain reads EAGVAQSPRYKIIEKRQSVAFWCNPISGHATLYWYQQILGQGPKLLIQFQNNGVVDDSQLPKDRFSAERLKGVDSTLKIQPAKLEDSAVYLCASSLDGLAPDSREFGPGTRLTVT.

The table lists this clone with a count of one. The V call is TRBV3-1 (or the pseudogene TRBV3-2), the J call TRBJ1-6; D may be TRBD1 (5 bases). Trimming stripped 0 bases from V and 8 bases from J, with 8 bases between. The germline gives CDR1 LGHDT, CDR2 YNNKEL (reference sequence). The CDR3 is made up of 14 amino acids. DNA for the CDR3: TGTGCCAGCAGCCAAGATTGGACATATTCACCCCTCCACTTT. As protein: CASSQDWTYSPLHF.